This T cell receptor (beta chain) was captured by sequencing in a study of monozygotic twins with inflammatory bowel disease. TCRdb derives one entry per CDR3 protein from the 5' RACE reads, leaving out DNA. This table lists 300,000 to 400,000 distinct CDR3 sequences. The germline V gene encodes CDR1 SQVTM and CDR2 ANQGSEA. CDR3 size: 13 residues. Comments on this clonotype: Its antigen remains unidentified.

General observations from the study: Subtypes among T cells remained indistinguishable.

The chain couples TRBV29-1 to TRBJ2-3. The TCR comes from a human donor with ulcerative colitis or Crohn's disease, or a healthy co-twin of an affected twin (not recorded which). The specimen sequenced was blood. CDR3 amino acids: CSAEPVLTDTQYF.